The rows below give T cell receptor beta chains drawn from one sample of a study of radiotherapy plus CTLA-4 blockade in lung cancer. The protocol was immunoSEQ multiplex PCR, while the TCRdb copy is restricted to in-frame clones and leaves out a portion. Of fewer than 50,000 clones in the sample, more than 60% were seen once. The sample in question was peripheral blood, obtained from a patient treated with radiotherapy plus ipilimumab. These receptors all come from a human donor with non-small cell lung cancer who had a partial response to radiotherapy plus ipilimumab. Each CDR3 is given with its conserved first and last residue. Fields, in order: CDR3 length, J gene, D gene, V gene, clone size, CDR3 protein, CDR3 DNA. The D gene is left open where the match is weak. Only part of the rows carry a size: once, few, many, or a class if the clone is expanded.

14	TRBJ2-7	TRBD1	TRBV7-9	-	CASSWGQGAGEQYF	TGTGCCAGCAGCTGGGGACAGGGGGCGGGCGAGCAGTACTTC
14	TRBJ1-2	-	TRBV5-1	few	CASSSTAGDEGYTF	TGCGCCAGCAGCTCTACCGCAGGGGACGAGGGCTACACCTTC
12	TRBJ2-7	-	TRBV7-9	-	CASSLGRGEQYF	TGTGCCAGCAGCTTGGGTCGGGGCGAGCAGTACTTC
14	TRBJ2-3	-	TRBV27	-	CASSSWSLEDTQYF	TGTGCCAGCAGTTCTTGGAGCCTAGAAGATACGCAGTATTTT
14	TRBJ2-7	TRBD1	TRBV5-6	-	CASSLTDRAYEQYF	TGTGCCAGCAGCTTAACGGACAGGGCCTACGAGCAGTACTTC
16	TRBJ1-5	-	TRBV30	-	CAWSAGGQDSNQPQHF	TGTGCCTGGAGCGCAGGCGGGCAAGATAGCAATCAGCCCCAGCATTTT
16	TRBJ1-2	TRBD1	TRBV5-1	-	CASSLSHGQGDYGYTF	TGCGCCAGCAGCTTGTCCCACGGACAGGGTGACTATGGCTACACCTTC
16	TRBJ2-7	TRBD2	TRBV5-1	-	CASSVGLAGGLSEQYF	TGCGCCAGCAGCGTCGGACTAGCGGGAGGGCTTAGCGAGCAGTACTTC
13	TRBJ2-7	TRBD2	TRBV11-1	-	CASSRLGGSEQYF	TGTGCCAGCAGCCGGCTGGGGGGGAGCGAGCAGTACTTC
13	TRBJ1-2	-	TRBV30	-	CAWSSGAGDGYTF	TGTGCCTGGTCGTCTGGGGCTGGCGATGGCTACACCTTC
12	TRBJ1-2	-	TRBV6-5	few	CASNPGPGGYTF	TGTGCCAGCAATCCAGGCCCGGGAGGCTACACCTTC
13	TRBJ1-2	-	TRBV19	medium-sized	CASSMGRGRGYTF	TGTGCCAGTAGTATGGGCAGGGGACGTGGCTACACCTTC
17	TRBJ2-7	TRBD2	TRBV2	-	CASSYSPTSGGVYEQYF	TGTGCCAGCAGTTACTCTCCGACTAGCGGGGGGGTGTACGAGCAGTACTTC
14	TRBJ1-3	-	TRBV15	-	CATRNTVAGNTIYF	TGTGCCACCAGAAATACGGTGGCTGGAAACACCATATATTTT
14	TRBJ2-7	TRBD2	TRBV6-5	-	CASSRLAGYYEQYF	TGTGCCAGCAGCCGACTAGCGGGATACTACGAGCAGTACTTC
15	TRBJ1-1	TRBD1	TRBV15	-	CATSRVRTGMAEAFF	TGTGCCACCAGCAGAGTGAGGACAGGGATGGCTGAAGCTTTCTTT
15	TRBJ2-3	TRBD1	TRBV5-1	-	CASSYTGQFTDTQYF	TGCGCCAGCAGCTACACGGGACAGTTCACAGATACGCAGTATTTT
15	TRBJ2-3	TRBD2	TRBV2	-	CASSLTSGGEDTQYF	TGTGCCAGCAGTCTGACTAGCGGGGGGGAAGATACGCAGTATTTT
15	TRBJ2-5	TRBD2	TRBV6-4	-	CASSYQGLGAETQYF	TGTGCCAGCAGTTACCAGGGACTAGGTGCGGAGACCCAGTACTTC
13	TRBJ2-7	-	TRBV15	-	CATSADSSYEQYF	TGTGCCACCAGCGCGGATAGCTCCTACGAGCAGTACTTC
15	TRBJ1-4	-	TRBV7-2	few	CASSPGQSTNEKLFF	TGTGCCAGCAGCCCCGGACAGTCAACTAATGAAAAACTGTTTTTT
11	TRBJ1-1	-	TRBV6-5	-	CASSYSGEAFF	TGTGCCAGCAGTTACTCCGGTGAAGCTTTCTTT
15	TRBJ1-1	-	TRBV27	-	CASSPLEGEFTEAFF	TGTGCCAGCAGCCCGCTTGAGGGAGAGTTCACTGAAGCTTTCTTT
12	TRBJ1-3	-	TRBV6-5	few	CAISQAEGTIYF	TGTGCCATCAGTCAGGCCGAGGGCACCATATATTTT
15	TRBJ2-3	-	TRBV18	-	CASSPPSRGSDTQYF	TGTGCCAGCTCACCACCCTCCCGAGGGTCAGATACGCAGTATTTT
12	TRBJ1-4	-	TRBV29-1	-	CSVERGGEKLFF	TGCAGCGTTGAAAGGGGTGGTGAAAAACTGTTTTTT
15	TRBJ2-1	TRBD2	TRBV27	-	CASSLSGTSGDEQFF	TGTGCCAGCAGTTTATCGGGGACTAGCGGGGATGAGCAGTTCTTC
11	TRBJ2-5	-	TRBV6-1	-	CASSYQGTQYF	TGTGCCAGCAGTTACCAGGGTACCCAGTACTTC
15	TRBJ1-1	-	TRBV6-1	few	CASTFSRGGDTEAFF	TGTGCCAGCACCTTCTCAAGGGGGGGGGACACTGAAGCTTTCTTT
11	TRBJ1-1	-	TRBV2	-	CATAWRGTAFF	TGTGCCACCGCCTGGAGGGGAACAGCTTTCTTT
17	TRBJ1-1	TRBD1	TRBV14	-	CASSRGLGTVKNTEAFF	TGTGCCAGCAGCCGAGGCCTCGGGACAGTGAAGAACACTGAAGCTTTCTTT
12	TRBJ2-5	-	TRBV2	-	CASGGLQETQYF	TGTGCCAGCGGGGGACTCCAAGAGACCCAGTACTTC
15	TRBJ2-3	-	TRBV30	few	CAWTPRDFFTDTQYF	TGTGCCTGGACCCCAAGGGACTTCTTCACAGATACGCAGTATTTT
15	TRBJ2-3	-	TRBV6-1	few	CASRNWELAADTQYF	TGTGCCAGCCGCAACTGGGAGCTCGCGGCAGATACGCAGTATTTT
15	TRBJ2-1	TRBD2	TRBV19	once	CASSPTSGRSNEQFF	TGTGCCAGTAGCCCGACTAGCGGGAGATCTAATGAGCAGTTCTTC
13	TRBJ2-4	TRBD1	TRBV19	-	CASGQGAKNIQYF	TGTGCCAGCGGACAGGGCGCCAAAAACATTCAGTACTTC
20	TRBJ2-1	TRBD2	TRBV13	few	CASSLMGGWRGGRKGNEQFF	TGTGCCAGCAGCTTAATGGGAGGGTGGCGGGGGGGCCGGAAAGGCAATGAGCAGTTCTTC
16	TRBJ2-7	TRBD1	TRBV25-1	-	CASSTYRGRVAGQQYF	TGTGCCAGCAGTACCTACAGGGGGCGCGTCGCCGGCCAGCAGTACTTC
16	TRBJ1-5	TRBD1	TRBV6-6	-	CASSYGAGQGDQPQHF	TGTGCCAGCAGTTACGGGGCGGGACAGGGTGATCAGCCCCAGCATTTT
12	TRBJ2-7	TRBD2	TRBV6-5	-	CASQPTSGEQYF	TGTGCCAGTCAACCGACTAGCGGCGAGCAGTACTTC
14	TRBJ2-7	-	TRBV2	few	CASSAFGTLTEQYF	TGTGCCAGCAGTGCTTTCGGGACTTTGACTGAGCAGTACTTC
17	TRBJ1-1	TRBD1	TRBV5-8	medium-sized	CASQWRVASRTGDEAFF	TGTGCCAGCCAATGGCGCGTGGCTTCCCGGACAGGGGACGAAGCTTTCTTT
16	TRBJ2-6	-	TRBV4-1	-	CASSLFTGSGANVLTF	TGCGCCAGCAGCCTATTCACAGGCTCTGGGGCCAACGTCCTGACTTTC
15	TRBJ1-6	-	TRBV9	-	CASSVQGIGDSPLHF	TGTGCCAGCAGCGTACAGGGGATTGGGGATTCACCCCTCCACTTT
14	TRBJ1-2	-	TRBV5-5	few	CASSPDSGGYGYTF	TGTGCCAGCAGCCCCGACAGTGGTGGCTATGGCTACACCTTC
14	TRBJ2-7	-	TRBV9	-	CASSVGAGKYEQYF	TGTGCCAGCAGCGTAGGGGCAGGGAAGTACGAGCAGTACTTC
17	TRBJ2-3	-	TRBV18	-	CASSLSRSGSGTDTQYF	TGTGCCAGCTCCCTGTCCAGGAGCGGAAGTGGTACAGATACGCAGTATTTT